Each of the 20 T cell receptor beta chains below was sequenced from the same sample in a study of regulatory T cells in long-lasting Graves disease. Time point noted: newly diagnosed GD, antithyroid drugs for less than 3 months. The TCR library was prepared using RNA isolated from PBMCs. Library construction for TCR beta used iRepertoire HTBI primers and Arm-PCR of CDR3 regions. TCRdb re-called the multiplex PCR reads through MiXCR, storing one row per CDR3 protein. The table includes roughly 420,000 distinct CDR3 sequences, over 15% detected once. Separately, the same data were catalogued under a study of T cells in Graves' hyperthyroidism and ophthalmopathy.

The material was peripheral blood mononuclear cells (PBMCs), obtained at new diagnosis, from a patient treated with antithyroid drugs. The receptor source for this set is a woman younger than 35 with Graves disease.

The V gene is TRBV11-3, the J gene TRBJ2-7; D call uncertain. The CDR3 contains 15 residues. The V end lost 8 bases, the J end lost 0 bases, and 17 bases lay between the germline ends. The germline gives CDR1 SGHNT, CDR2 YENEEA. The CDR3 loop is CASQLTEKPSYEQYF. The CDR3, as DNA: TGTGCCAGCCAGCTTACAGAGAAACCCTCCTACGAGCAGTACTTC.

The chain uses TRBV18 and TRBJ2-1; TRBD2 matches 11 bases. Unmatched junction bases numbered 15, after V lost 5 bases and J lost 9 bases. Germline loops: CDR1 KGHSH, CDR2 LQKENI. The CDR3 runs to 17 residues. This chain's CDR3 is CASSTLSGRAEFSEQFF. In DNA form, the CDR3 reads TGTGCCAGCTCAACCCTTAGCGGGAGGGCCGAGTTTAGTGAGCAGTTCTTC.

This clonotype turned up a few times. Written as DNA, the CDR3 is TGTGCCAGCAGCTTACTTGAGAGATTTTCGCCCCAGGAGACCCAGTACTTC. This encodes CASSLLERFSPQETQYF. This chain connects TRBV13 to TRBJ2-5, with D unclear. Trimming shortened V by 2 bases and J by 5 bases, and 21 bases separated the two germline ends. Germline-derived CDR1 and CDR2 are PRHDT and FYEKMQ (reference sequence). This CDR3 has 17 amino acids.

CDR3 region: CASSYRPLADTQYF. In DNA, the CDR3 is TGTGCCAGCAGTTATCGGCCTTTGGCAGATACGCAGTATTTT. The V and J genes are TRBV6-2 or TRBV6-3 and TRBJ2-3, with unresolved D. Trimming removed 3 bases from V and 4 bases from J, with 11 bases in between. CDR1 and CDR2 from the germline V gene are MNHEY and SVGEGT. The CDR3 is made up of 14 amino acids.

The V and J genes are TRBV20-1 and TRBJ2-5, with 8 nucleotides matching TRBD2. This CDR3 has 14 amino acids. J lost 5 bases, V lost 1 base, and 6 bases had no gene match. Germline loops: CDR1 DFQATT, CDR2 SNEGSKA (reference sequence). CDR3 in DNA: TGCAGTGCTAGAGGTCCCGGCGGGAGGGAGACCCAGTACTTC. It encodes CSARGPGGRETQYF.

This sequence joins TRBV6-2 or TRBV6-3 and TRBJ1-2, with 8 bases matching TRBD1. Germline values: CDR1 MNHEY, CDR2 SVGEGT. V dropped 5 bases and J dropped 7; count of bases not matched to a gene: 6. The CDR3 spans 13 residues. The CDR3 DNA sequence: TGTGCCAGCAGTGGGGACAGGTGGGGTGGCTACACCTTC. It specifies CASSGDRWGGYTF.

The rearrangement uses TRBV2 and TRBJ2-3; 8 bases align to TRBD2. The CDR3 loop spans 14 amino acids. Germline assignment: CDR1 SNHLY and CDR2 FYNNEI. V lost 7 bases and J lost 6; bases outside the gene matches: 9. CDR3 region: CASMASGPPDTQYF. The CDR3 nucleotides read TGTGCCAGCATGGCTAGCGGGCCCCCGGATACGCAGTATTTT.

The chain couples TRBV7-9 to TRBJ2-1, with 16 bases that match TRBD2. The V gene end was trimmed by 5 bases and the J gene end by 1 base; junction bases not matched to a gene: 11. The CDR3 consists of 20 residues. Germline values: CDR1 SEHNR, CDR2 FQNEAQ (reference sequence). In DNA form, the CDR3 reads TGTGCCAGCAGCCCCCCTCTGGGACTAGCGGGAGGGGGTTCCTACAATGAGCAGTTCTTC. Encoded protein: CASSPPLGLAGGGSYNEQFF.

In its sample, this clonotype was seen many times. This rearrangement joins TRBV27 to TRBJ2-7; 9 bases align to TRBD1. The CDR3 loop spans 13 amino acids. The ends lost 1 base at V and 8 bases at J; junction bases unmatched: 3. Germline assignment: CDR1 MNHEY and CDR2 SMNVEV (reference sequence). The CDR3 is CASSLWTGEKQYF. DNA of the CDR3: TGTGCCAGCAGTTTATGGACAGGGGAAAAGCAGTACTTC.

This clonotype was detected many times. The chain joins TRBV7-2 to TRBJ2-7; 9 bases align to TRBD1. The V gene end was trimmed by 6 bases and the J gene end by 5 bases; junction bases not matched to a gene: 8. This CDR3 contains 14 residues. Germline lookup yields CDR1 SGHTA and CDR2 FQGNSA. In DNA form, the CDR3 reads TGTGCCAGCAGTAAACAGGGGGCTCTGGACGAGCAGTACTTC. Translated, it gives CASSKQGALDEQYF.

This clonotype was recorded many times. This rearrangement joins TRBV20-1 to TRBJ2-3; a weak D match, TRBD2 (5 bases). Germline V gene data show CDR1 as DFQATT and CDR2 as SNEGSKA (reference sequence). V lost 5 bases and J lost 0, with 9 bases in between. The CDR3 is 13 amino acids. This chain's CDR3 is CSAGIASTDTQYF. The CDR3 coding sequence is TGCAGTGCTGGAATAGCGAGCACAGATACGCAGTATTTT.

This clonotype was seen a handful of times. CDR3 sequence reads: CASSLNPAGVSTDTQYF. The CDR3 DNA reads as TGTGCCAGCAGCTTAAACCCTGCAGGGGTCTCCACAGATACGCAGTATTTT. This chain links TRBV7-3 with TRBJ2-3; weak D call: TRBD1 (6 bases). Per the germline V gene, CDR1 is SGHTA and CDR2 is FQGTGA. V lost 1 base, J lost 2 bases, and 16 bases lay in between. This CDR3 region has 17 residues.

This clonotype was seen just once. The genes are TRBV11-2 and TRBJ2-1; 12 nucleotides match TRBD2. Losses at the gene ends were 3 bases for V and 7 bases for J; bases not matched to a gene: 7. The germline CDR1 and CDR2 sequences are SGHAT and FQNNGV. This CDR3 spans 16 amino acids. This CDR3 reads CASSFGTSGRNNEQFF. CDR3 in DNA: TGTGCCAGCAGCTTCGGAACTAGCGGGAGGAATAATGAGCAGTTCTTC. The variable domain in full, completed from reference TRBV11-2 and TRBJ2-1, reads EAGVAQSPRYKIIEKRQSVAFWCNPISGHATLYWYQQILGQGPKLLIQFQNNGVVDDSQLPKDRFSAERLKGVDSTLKIQPAKLEDSAVYLCASSFGTSGRNNEQFFGPGTRLTVL.

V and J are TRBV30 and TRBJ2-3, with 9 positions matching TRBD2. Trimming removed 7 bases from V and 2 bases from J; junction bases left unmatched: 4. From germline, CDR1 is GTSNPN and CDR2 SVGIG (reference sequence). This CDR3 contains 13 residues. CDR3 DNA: TGTGCCTCGACTAGCGGACCCACAGATACGCAGTATTTT. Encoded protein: CASTSGPTDTQYF.

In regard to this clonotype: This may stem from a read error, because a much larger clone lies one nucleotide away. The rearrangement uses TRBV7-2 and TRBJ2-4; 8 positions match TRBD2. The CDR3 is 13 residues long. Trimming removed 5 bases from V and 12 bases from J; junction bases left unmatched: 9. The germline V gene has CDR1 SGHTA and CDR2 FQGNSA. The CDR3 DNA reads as TGTGCCAGCAGCCCTCTAGCGGGTTCCACTCAGTACTTC. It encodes CASSPLAGSTQYF.

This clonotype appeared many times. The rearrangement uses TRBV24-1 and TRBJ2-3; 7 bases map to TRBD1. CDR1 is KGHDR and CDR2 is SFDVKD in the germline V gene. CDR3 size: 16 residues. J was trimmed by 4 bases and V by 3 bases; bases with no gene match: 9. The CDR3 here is CATSDPSWTGPDTQYF. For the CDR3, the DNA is TGTGCCACCAGTGATCCCTCGTGGACAGGACCAGATACGCAGTATTTT.

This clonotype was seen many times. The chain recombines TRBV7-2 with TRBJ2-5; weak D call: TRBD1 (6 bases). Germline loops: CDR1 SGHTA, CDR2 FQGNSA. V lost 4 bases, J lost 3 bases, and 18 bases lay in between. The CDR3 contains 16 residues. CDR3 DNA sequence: TGTGCCAGCAGCTCAAAGCCAGGGGTCCCCGAAGAGACCCAGTACTTC. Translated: CASSSKPGVPEETQYF.

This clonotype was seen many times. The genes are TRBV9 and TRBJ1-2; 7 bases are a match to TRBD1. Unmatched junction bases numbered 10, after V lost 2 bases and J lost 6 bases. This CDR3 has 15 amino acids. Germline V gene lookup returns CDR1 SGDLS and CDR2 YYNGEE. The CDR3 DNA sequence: TGTGCCAGCAGCGTCGACGGGGGACAGTCGAATGGCTACACCTTC. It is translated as CASSVDGGQSNGYTF.

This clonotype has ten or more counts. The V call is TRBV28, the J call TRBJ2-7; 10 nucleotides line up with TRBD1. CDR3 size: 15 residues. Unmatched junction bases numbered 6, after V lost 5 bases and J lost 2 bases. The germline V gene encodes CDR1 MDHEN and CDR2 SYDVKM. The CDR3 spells CASSASGTGAYEQYF. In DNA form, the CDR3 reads TGTGCCAGCAGTGCTTCCGGGACAGGGGCCTACGAGCAGTACTTC.

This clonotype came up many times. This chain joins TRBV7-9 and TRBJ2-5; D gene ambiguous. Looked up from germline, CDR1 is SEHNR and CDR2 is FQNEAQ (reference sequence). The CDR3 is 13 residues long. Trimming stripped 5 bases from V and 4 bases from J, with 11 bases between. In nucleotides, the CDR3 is TGTGCCAGCAGCCTCCGGTCGGGAGAGACCCAGTACTTC. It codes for CASSLRSGETQYF.